Only a few counts were recorded for the clone carrying this T cell receptor beta chain. This sample stems from a study of T cells in Graves' hyperthyroidism and ophthalmopathy. Amplification of TCR beta CDR3 regions was performed using RNA transcripts as template. Researchers ran a first-round RT-PCR on the TCR CDR3 using the HTBI primer set. One entry per CDR3 protein results from TCRdb running MiXCR on the multiplex PCR reads. The data show fewer than 350,000 distinct CDR3 sequences, around 20% seen once. Losses at the gene ends were 3 bases for V and 8 bases for J; bases not matched to a gene: 5. The CDR3 length is 14 residues. Germline V gives CDR1 MDHEN, CDR2 SYDVKM.

The V call is TRBV28, the J call TRBJ1-4; TRBD1 matches 8 bases. Sequencing was carried out using blood. This receptor was identified in a man aged 45-65 years with Graves' ophthalmopathy. The CDR3 sequence: CASSFDRGGEKLFF. The DNA for the CDR3 is TGTGCCAGCAGTTTCGACAGGGGTGGAGAAAAACTGTTTTTT.